The clone carrying this TCR beta chain was seen a few times. The entry originates in a study of blood T cell repertoires in COVID-19. Overall study: T cells, B-cell-depleted T cells, or PBMCs supplied cDNA or gDNA.

TCRdb's table, derived via immunoSEQ multiplex PCR, lists solely in-frame clones and lacks some. Here the sample spans fewer than 350,000 clones, about 82% being singletons. The source of this sequence is a woman in her fifties or sixties with active or convalescent COVID-19. What was sequenced was peripheral blood.

CDR3 region: CASSQVPGGPSYEQYF. The CDR3 region has the DNA TGTGCCAGCAGCCAAGTCCCCGGGGGTCCCTCCTACGAGCAGTACTTC. This sequence joins TRBV3-1 (or the pseudogene TRBV3-2) and TRBJ2-7; D might be TRBD2 (6 bases). Germline V gene lookup returns CDR1 LGHDT and CDR2 YNNKEL (reference sequence). There are 16 residues in the CDR3. V dropped 1 base and J dropped 0 bases, with 13 bases sitting between them.